Listed below are T cell receptor beta chains from one sample, sequenced in a study of T cell responses to AZD1222 COVID-19 vaccine. The assay was immunoSEQ multiplex PCR, and TCRdb's table has in-frame clones only and misses some. The data show around 150,000 clones, with 85% seen just once and 7.9% held by the top ten. Material: peripheral blood, obtained 28 days after the second dose of the MenACWY control vaccine. The receptor source for this set is an adult who received the MenACWY meningococcal vaccine as a control. CDR3s include the opening cysteine and the closing phenylalanine or tryptophan. Each record gives: clone size, J gene, V gene, D gene, CDR3 length, CDR3 DNA, CDR3 protein. A D gene is named only where the DNA matches it firmly. Expanded clones get a size class; other rows say once, few or many, or leave the size out.

clone size: .
J gene: TRBJ1-2
V gene: TRBV7-9
D gene: TRBD1
CDR3 length: 16
CDR3 DNA: TGTGCCAGCAGCGTTGATCGACAGGGGCAAAGCTATGGCTACACCTTC
CDR3 protein: CASSVDRQGQSYGYTF

clone size: once
J gene: TRBJ1-2
V gene: TRBV4-1
D gene: .
CDR3 length: 15
CDR3 DNA: TGCGCCAGCAGCCAAGATATGATGCAGAGCTATGGCTACACCTTC
CDR3 protein: CASSQDMMQSYGYTF

clone size: .
J gene: TRBJ1-1
V gene: TRBV4-1
D gene: .
CDR3 length: 12
CDR3 DNA: TGCGCCAGCCGACGGGAGAACACTGAAGCTTTCTTT
CDR3 protein: CASRRENTEAFF

clone size: .
J gene: TRBJ1-6
V gene: TRBV15
D gene: .
CDR3 length: 15
CDR3 DNA: TGTGCCACCAGCGGGGGTCGCCGTGAGGACTCACCCCTCCACTTT
CDR3 protein: CATSGGRREDSPLHF

clone size: .
J gene: TRBJ2-5
V gene: TRBV20-1
D gene: TRBD2
CDR3 length: 14
CDR3 DNA: TGCAGTGCTAGTCCTAGCGGGAGGAGGGAGACCCAGTACTTC
CDR3 protein: CSASPSGRRETQYF

clone size: .
J gene: TRBJ1-1
V gene: TRBV5-1
D gene: .
CDR3 length: 15
CDR3 DNA: TGCGCCAGCCCCCTACGGAAACTTATGAACACTGAAGCTTTCTTT
CDR3 protein: CASPLRKLMNTEAFF

clone size: .
J gene: TRBJ2-1
V gene: TRBV27
D gene: .
CDR3 length: 13
CDR3 DNA: TGTGCCAGCAGTTTATCGAGGGATAATGAGCAGTTCTTC
CDR3 protein: CASSLSRDNEQFF

clone size: .
J gene: TRBJ1-6
V gene: TRBV6-5
D gene: .
CDR3 length: 14
CDR3 DNA: TGTGCCGCAGGGGTCTCGGGCACCAATTCACCCCTCCACTTT
CDR3 protein: CAAGVSGTNSPLHF

clone size: .
J gene: TRBJ2-5
V gene: TRBV7-8
D gene: TRBD2
CDR3 length: 15
CDR3 DNA: TGTGCCAGCAGATTCATGCAGCGGGGGGAAGAGACCCAGTACTTC
CDR3 protein: CASRFMQRGEETQYF

clone size: .
J gene: TRBJ2-1
V gene: TRBV7-9
D gene: .
CDR3 length: 13
CDR3 DNA: TGTGCCAGCATGGAGGGGGCTTACAATGAGCAGTTCTTC
CDR3 protein: CASMEGAYNEQFF

clone size: .
J gene: TRBJ1-2
V gene: TRBV5-6
D gene: TRBD1
CDR3 length: 14
CDR3 DNA: TGTGCCAGCAGCTTTACAGGGGGCTTTTATGGCTACACCTTC
CDR3 protein: CASSFTGGFYGYTF

clone size: .
J gene: TRBJ1-4
V gene: TRBV11-2
D gene: .
CDR3 length: 13
CDR3 DNA: TGTGCCAGCAAGGGCAGACCGAATGAAAAACTGTTTTTT
CDR3 protein: CASKGRPNEKLFF

clone size: .
J gene: TRBJ2-5
V gene: TRBV24-1
D gene: TRBD1
CDR3 length: 15
CDR3 DNA: TGTGCCACCAGTGATCCCGGGACAGGGGGGGAGACCCAGTACTTC
CDR3 protein: CATSDPGTGGETQYF

clone size: .
J gene: TRBJ1-1
V gene: TRBV10-3
D gene: .
CDR3 length: 14
CDR3 DNA: TGTGCCATCAGTGAGTCTAAACCTGGGATGAAAGCTTTCTTT
CDR3 protein: CAISESKPGMKAFF

clone size: .
J gene: TRBJ2-2
V gene: TRBV19
D gene: .
CDR3 length: 13
CDR3 DNA: TGTGCCAGTAGTGCAGGGGTGGCCGGGGAGCTGTTTTTT
CDR3 protein: CASSAGVAGELFF

clone size: .
J gene: TRBJ2-3
V gene: TRBV7-7
D gene: .
CDR3 length: 15
CDR3 DNA: TGTGCCAGCAGCTTAAGGCAGGGTAGCGCAGATACGCAGTATTTT
CDR3 protein: CASSLRQGSADTQYF

clone size: .
J gene: TRBJ2-2
V gene: TRBV7-9
D gene: .
CDR3 length: 14
CDR3 DNA: TGTGCCAGCAGCTTACCCGGGACATACCGGGAGCTGTTTTTT
CDR3 protein: CASSLPGTYRELFF

clone size: once
J gene: TRBJ2-1
V gene: TRBV18
D gene: TRBD2
CDR3 length: 15
CDR3 DNA: TGTGCCAGCTCCCAAACAGAGACTAGCGGGATAGGGCAGTTCTTC
CDR3 protein: CASSQTETSGIGQFF

clone size: .
J gene: TRBJ1-6
V gene: TRBV6-4
D gene: TRBD1
CDR3 length: 15
CDR3 DNA: TGTGCCAGCAGTGACCAGCCAGGGGGCAGCTCACCCCTCCACTTT
CDR3 protein: CASSDQPGGSSPLHF

clone size: .
J gene: TRBJ1-2
V gene: TRBV5-1
D gene: TRBD1
CDR3 length: 15
CDR3 DNA: TGCGCCAGCAGCTTGGGACAGGGGGCCAGCTATGGCTACACCTTC
CDR3 protein: CASSLGQGASYGYTF

clone size: .
J gene: TRBJ2-7
V gene: TRBV9
D gene: .
CDR3 length: 16
CDR3 DNA: TGTGCCAGCAGCCCAGAAAGAGGGAGGGGGTCCTACGAGCAGTACTTC
CDR3 protein: CASSPERGRGSYEQYF

clone size: .
J gene: TRBJ1-2
V gene: TRBV20-1
D gene: .
CDR3 length: 12
CDR3 DNA: TGCAGTGCTAGTCTCCAGGGCAGTGGCTACACCTTC
CDR3 protein: CSASLQGSGYTF